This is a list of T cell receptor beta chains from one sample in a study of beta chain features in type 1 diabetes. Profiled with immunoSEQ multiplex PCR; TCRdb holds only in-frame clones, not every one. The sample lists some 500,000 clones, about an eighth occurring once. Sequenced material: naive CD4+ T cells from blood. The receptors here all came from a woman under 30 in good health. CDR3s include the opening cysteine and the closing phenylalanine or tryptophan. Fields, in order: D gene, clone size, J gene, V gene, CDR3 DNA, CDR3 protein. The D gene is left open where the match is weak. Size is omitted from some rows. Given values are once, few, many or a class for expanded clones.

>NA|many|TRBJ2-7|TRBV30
TGTGCCTGGAGTCGGGCCTACTCCTACGAGCAGTACTTC
CAWSRAYSYEQYF
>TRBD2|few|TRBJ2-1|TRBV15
TGTGCCACCAGCCCCTCCGGGGGGGCCTACAATGAGCAGTTCTTC
CATSPSGGAYNEQFF
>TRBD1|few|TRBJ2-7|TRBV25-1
TGTGCCAGCAGTGAATATGGGACAGGGAAACCCCTCGAGCAGTACTTC
CASSEYGTGKPLEQYF
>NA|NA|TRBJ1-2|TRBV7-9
TGTGCCAGCAGCTTACAGGGAGGCGGCTACACCTTC
CASSLQGGGYTF
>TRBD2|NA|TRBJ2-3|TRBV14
TGTGCCAGCAGCCAATCACGCGGGACTAGGAGCACAGATACGCAGTATTTT
CASSQSRGTRSTDTQYF
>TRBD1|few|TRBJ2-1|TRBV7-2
TGTGCCAGCAGCTCGATCAGGGGGCGCGAGATCCCCGTCCATGAGCAGTTCTTC
CASSSIRGREIPVHEQFF
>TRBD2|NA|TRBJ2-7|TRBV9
TGTGCCAGCAGCCCTACAGCGGGAAACCCCTTGGAGCAGTACTTC
CASSPTAGNPLEQYF
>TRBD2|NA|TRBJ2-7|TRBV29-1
TGCAGCGTTGTGGGGGGGAGCGACGAGCAGTACTTC
CSVVGGSDEQYF
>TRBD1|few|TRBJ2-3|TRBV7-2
TGTGCCAGCAGCTTTCAGACGACAGGGCTAGATACGCAGTATTTT
CASSFQTTGLDTQYF
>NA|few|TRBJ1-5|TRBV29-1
TGCAGCGTTCTTCAGGAGGGCAATCAGCCCCAGCATTTT
CSVLQEGNQPQHF
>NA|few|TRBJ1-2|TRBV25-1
TGTGCCAGCAGTCGCTTCAGGGATGGCTACACCTTC
CASSRFRDGYTF
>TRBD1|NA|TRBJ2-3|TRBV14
TGTGCCAGCAGCCAAGTTCGAGGGGGCTCAGCCACGCAGTATTTT
CASSQVRGGSATQYF
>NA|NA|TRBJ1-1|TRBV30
TGTGCCTGGAGCCAGGGGATCATGAACACTGAAGCTTTCTTT
CAWSQGIMNTEAFF
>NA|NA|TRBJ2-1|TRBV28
TGTGCCAGCAGTTTAAAGGGATACAATGAGCAGTTCTTC
CASSLKGYNEQFF
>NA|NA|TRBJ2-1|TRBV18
TGTGCCAGCTCCCCTGCCGGGGGAAAGCAGTTCTTC
CASSPAGGKQFF
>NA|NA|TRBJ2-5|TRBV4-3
TGCGCCAGCAGCCAAGGGCAGACCCAGTACTTC
CASSQGQTQYF
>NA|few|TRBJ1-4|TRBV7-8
TGTGCCAGCAGCCTCGGGCCTAATGAAAAACTGTTTTTT
CASSLGPNEKLFF
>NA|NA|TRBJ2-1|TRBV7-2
TGTGCCAGCACTATCTCCGGGACCCTTAAGTATGAGCAGTTCTTC
CASTISGTLKYEQFF
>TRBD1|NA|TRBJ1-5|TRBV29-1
TGCAGCGTTTCCCAGGGGGCTAGGGATCAGCCCCAGCATTTT
CSVSQGARDQPQHF
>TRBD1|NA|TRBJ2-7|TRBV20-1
TGCAGTGCTAGAGGGGACAGGGAGGGGTACTTC
CSARGDREGYF
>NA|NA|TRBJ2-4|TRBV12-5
TGTGCTAGTGGAATGGGGCAGGGAAGGGACATTCAGTACTTC
CASGMGQGRDIQYF
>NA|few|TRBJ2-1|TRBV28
TGTGCCAGCAAGCCGGGCCCTCCCTCGAAGCAGTTCTTC
CASKPGPPSKQFF
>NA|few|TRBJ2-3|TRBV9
TGTGCCAGCAGCGTATCCTTGGTAGCCTCAGATACGCAGTATTTT
CASSVSLVASDTQYF
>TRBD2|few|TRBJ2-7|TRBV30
TGTGCCTGGAGAAACAGCGGGAGCTACGAGCAGTACTTC
CAWRNSGSYEQYF
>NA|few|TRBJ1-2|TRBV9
TGTGCCAGCAGCGTTAGCAGGAGGTCTAGTGCGGGCTACACCTTC
CASSVSRRSSAGYTF
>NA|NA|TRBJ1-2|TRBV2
TGTGCCAGCAGTGACAGCCCTGGGGGCTACACCTTC
CASSDSPGGYTF
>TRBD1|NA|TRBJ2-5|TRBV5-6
TGTGCCAGCAGCCGGATACAGGGGTTTCAAGAGACCCAGTACTTC
CASSRIQGFQETQYF
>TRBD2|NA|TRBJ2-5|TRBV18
TGTGCCAGCTGCGAGACTAGCGGGAGCCCGGAGACCCAGTACTTC
CASCETSGSPETQYF
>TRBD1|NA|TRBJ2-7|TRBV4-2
TGTGCCAGCAGCCAAGATTTTGGGACAGAGCCCTACGAGCAGTACTTC
CASSQDFGTEPYEQYF
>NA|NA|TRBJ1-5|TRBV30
TGTGCCTGGAGTGGATATGGGGGGCGCGGGCGTAGCAATCAGCCCCAGCATTTT
CAWSGYGGRGRSNQPQHF
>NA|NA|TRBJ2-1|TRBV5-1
TGCGCCAGCAGCTCTTCCCGGGACTTAGGGGCCAATGAGCAGTTCTTC
CASSSSRDLGANEQFF
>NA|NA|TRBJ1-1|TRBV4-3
TGCGCCAGCAGCCGCAGGGGTTTGAACACTGAAGCTTTCTTT
CASSRRGLNTEAFF
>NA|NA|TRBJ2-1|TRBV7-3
TGTGCCAGCAGCTTCTACGGGTCCTCCTACAATGAGCAGTTCTTC
CASSFYGSSYNEQFF
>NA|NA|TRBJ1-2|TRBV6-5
TGTGCCAGCAGTTCATACTGGGAGAACTATGGCTACACCTTC
CASSSYWENYGYTF
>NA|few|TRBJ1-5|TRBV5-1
TGCGCCAGCAGCCCCACCACAGGGATCAGCAATCAGCCCCAGCATTTT
CASSPTTGISNQPQHF
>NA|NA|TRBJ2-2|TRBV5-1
TGCGCCAGCAGCTTACCCGGGGAGCTGTTTTTT
CASSLPGELFF
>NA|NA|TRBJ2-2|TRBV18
TGTGCCAGCTCACCGGGAAGGGAGACAATGTTTTTT
CASSPGRETMFF
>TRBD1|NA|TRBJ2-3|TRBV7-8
TGTGCCAGCAGCAGAGGCCCACCGGGACAGGCCACAGATACGCAGTATTTT
CASSRGPPGQATDTQYF
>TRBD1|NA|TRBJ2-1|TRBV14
TGTGCCAGCAGCCCCCGACAGGGTCGGAATGAGCAGTTCTTC
CASSPRQGRNEQFF
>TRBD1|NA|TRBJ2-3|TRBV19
TGTGCCAGTAGTATAGTGGGACAGGGCACAGATACGCAGTATTTT
CASSIVGQGTDTQYF